This T cell receptor beta chain was captured by sequencing in a study of blood T cell repertoires in COVID-19. Study-level background: Donors in the United States, Italy and Spain gave samples during acute or convalescent COVID-19. In each case, the material was cDNA or gDNA derived from T cells, B-cell-depleted T cells, or PBMCs.

This CDR3 has 13 residues. V lost 7 bases, J lost 7 bases, and 8 bases stayed unmatched. Germline V lookup: CDR1 MNHEY, CDR2 SVGAGI. Clones were sequenced by immunoSEQ multiplex PCR, and TCRdb holds only the in-frame ones, with some missing. Here the sample spans approximately 300,000 clones, around 82% being singletons. The rearrangement joins TRBV6-5 to TRBJ1-1; TRBD1 matches at 8 bases. This clonotype was sampled from a woman in her 50s with acute or convalescent COVID-19. Sequencing was carried out using peripheral blood. CDR3 amino acids: CASKRTGMIEAFF. The CDR3, as DNA: TGTGCCAGCAAAAGGACAGGGATGATTGAAGCTTTCTTT.